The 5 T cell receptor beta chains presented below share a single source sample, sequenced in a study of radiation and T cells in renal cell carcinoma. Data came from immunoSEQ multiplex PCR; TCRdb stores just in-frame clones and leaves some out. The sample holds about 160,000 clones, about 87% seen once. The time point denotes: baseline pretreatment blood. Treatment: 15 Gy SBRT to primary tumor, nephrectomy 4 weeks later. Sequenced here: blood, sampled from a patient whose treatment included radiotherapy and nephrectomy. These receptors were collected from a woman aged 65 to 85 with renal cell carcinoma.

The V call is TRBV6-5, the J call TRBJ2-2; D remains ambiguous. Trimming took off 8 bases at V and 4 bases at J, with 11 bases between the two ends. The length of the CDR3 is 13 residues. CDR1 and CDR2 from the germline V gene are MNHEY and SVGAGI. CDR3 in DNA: TGTGCCAGCGCCCCAAGGTTCACCGGGGAGCTGTTTTTT. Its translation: CASAPRFTGELFF.

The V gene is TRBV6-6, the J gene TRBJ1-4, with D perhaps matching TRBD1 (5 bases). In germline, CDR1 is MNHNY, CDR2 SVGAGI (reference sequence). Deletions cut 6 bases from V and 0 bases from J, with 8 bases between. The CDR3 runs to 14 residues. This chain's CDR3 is CASRRDATNEKLFF. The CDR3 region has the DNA TGTGCCAGCAGGCGGGACGCAACTAATGAAAAACTGTTTTTT.

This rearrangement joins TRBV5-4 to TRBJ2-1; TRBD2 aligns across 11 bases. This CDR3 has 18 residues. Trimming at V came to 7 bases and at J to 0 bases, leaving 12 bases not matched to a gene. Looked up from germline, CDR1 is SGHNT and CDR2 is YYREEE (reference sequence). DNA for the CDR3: TGTGCCAGCGCTGCCGGGGGACTAGCGGTAAGCTCCTACAATGAGCAGTTCTTC. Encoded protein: CASAAGGLAVSSYNEQFF.

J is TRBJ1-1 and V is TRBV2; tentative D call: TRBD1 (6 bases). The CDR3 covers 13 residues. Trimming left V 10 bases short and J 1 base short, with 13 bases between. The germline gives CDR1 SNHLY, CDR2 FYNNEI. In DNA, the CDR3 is TGTGCCACCGAAGGACAGTCGAACACTGAAGCTTTCTTT. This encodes CATEGQSNTEAFF.

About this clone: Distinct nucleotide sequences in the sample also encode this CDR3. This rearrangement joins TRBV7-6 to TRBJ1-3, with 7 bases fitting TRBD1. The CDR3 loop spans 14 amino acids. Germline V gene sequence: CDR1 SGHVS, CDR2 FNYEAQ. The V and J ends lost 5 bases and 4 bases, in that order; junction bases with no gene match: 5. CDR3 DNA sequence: TGTGCCAGCAGCCCAGGGACAGCCGGAAACACCATATATTTT. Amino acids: CASSPGTAGNTIYF.